The rows below give T cell receptor beta chains drawn from one sample of a study of cytomegalovirus exposure and HLA in healthy donors. Sequencing used immunoSEQ multiplex PCR; TCRdb keeps in-frame clones, though not all of them. The sample has approximately 140,000 clones; more than 75% are singletons. The sequenced sample consisted of PBMCs. Source of these receptors: a female donor in good health and CMV-seronegative. Each CDR3 is given with its conserved first and last residue. Each record gives: CDR3 length, D gene, J gene, V gene, clone size, CDR3 protein, CDR3 DNA. A D gene is named only where the DNA matches it firmly. The size entry is marked missing in some rows and otherwise reads once, few, many or a size class.

>14|-|TRBJ2-2|TRBV5-6|-
CASRLQANTGELFF
TGTGCCAGCAGGTTACAGGCGAACACCGGGGAGCTGTTTTTT
>12|-|TRBJ2-7|TRBV2|-
CASRADGDEQYF
TGTGCCAGCAGGGCTGACGGGGACGAGCAGTACTTC
>15|-|TRBJ1-3|TRBV7-9|-
CASSEQGGSGNTIYF
TGTGCCAGCAGCGAACAAGGGGGCTCTGGAAACACCATATATTTT
>13|-|TRBJ2-5|TRBV11-2|-
CASSTGIQETQYF
TGTGCCAGCAGCACCGGGATTCAAGAGACCCAGTACTTC
>15|-|TRBJ1-5|TRBV5-1|-
CASSLEGARNQPQHF
TGCGCCAGCAGCTTAGAGGGAGCCCGCAATCAGCCCCAGCATTTT
>15|TRBD2|TRBJ2-3|TRBV6-6|-
CASTLPGGASDTQYF
TGTGCCAGCACTTTACCGGGGGGGGCATCAGATACGCAGTATTTT
>14|-|TRBJ1-5|TRBV29-1|-
CSVSPGTTDQPQHF
TGCAGCGTTTCCCCCGGGACTACCGATCAGCCCCAGCATTTT
>15|-|TRBJ1-1|TRBV29-1|few
CSVEDNGGGYTEAFF
TGCAGCGTTGAAGATAATGGGGGCGGGTACACTGAAGCTTTCTTT
>10|-|TRBJ1-1|TRBV28|once
CATLRAEAFF
TGTGCCACCCTCCGGGCTGAAGCTTTCTTT
>16|-|TRBJ1-2|TRBV6-5|once
CASSYGGGGGMRGYTF
TGTGCCAGCAGTTACGGGGGGGGCGGGGGGATGCGCGGCTACACCTTC
>11|-|TRBJ1-2|TRBV30|-
CAWFAGSGYTF
TGTGCCTGGTTTGCGGGGAGCGGCTACACCTTC
>15|TRBD1|TRBJ2-7|TRBV6-5|-
CASSPQQGSSYEQYF
TGTGCCAGCAGTCCTCAACAGGGGTCATCCTACGAGCAGTACTTC
>15|TRBD1|TRBJ1-5|TRBV6-6|-
CASRTGTGPGQPQHF
TGTGCCAGCAGAACGGGGACAGGGCCCGGTCAGCCCCAGCATTTT
>15|-|TRBJ1-2|TRBV6-5|-
CASSYSVGANYGYTF
TGTGCCAGCAGTTACTCGGTGGGAGCTAACTATGGCTACACCTTC
>14|-|TRBJ1-2|TRBV5-5|-
CASSLEEGYYGYTF
TGTGCCAGCAGCTTGGAGGAGGGATATTATGGCTACACCTTC
>17|-|TRBJ1-2|TRBV6-7|-
CASSRPFRGGGHYGYTF
TGTGCCAGCAGTCGCCCGTTCAGGGGTGGAGGCCACTATGGCTACACCTTC
>16|-|TRBJ1-5|TRBV6-7|medium-sized
CASSYSIRGLNQPQHF
TGTGCCAGCAGTTACTCGATCCGCGGGCTCAATCAGCCCCAGCATTTT
>14|-|TRBJ2-2|TRBV9|-
CASSVGHGTGELFF
TGTGCCAGCAGCGTTGGTCACGGCACCGGGGAGCTGTTTTTT
>12|-|TRBJ1-1|TRBV10-3|few
CASDRTNTEAFF
TGTGCCTCGGACAGAACGAACACTGAAGCTTTCTTT
>14|TRBD1|TRBJ1-2|TRBV28|-
CASSLGDRGNGYTF
TGTGCCAGCAGTTTAGGGGACAGGGGAAATGGCTACACCTTC
>16|-|TRBJ2-7|TRBV7-9|-
CASSSDTNKQTYEQYF
TGTGCCAGCAGCTCCGACACCAACAAGCAGACCTACGAGCAGTACTTC
>10|-|TRBJ2-5|TRBV12-5|-
CASGSQTQYF
TGTGCTAGTGGTTCCCAAACCCAGTACTTC
>14|TRBD1|TRBJ2-7|TRBV5-1|-
CASARTGGSYEQYF
TGCGCCAGCGCCCGGACAGGGGGGTCCTACGAGCAGTACTTC
>15|-|TRBJ1-3|TRBV7-2|-
CASSTSGAPGNTIYF
TGTGCCAGCAGCACCTCAGGGGCCCCGGGAAACACCATATATTTT
>14|-|TRBJ2-5|TRBV7-9|-
CASSLPGLQETQYF
TGTGCCAGCAGCTTACCGGGACTCCAAGAGACCCAGTACTTC
>18|TRBD2|TRBJ2-5|TRBV4-1|-
CASSQDLGIRRGEWPQYF
TGCGCCAGCAGCCAAGATCTAGGAATACGGCGGGGGGAATGGCCCCAGTACTTC
>15|-|TRBJ1-1|TRBV6-5|-
CASSLPPAGDTEAFF
TGTGCCAGCAGTTTGCCCCCAGCAGGGGACACTGAAGCTTTCTTT
>15|TRBD1|TRBJ1-1|TRBV28|-
CASSLWGQVNTEAFF
TGTGCCAGCAGTTTATGGGGACAGGTGAACACTGAAGCTTTCTTT
>13|TRBD2|TRBJ2-7|TRBV27|-
CASRLAGVDEQYF
TGTGCCAGCAGACTAGCGGGGGTTGACGAGCAGTACTTC
>16|TRBD1|TRBJ1-1|TRBV4-1|-
CASSQLRTGVKTEAFF
TGCGCCAGCAGCCAACTCCGTACAGGGGTGAAGACTGAAGCTTTCTTT
>17|TRBD1|TRBJ1-6|TRBV27|-
CASSPRAGGWGNSPLHF
TGTGCCAGCAGTCCGCGGGCAGGGGGCTGGGGGAATTCACCCCTCCACTTT
>16|-|TRBJ1-2|TRBV2|-
CASKTGRLNFDYGYTF
TGTGCCAGCAAAACAGGGCGGCTAAACTTCGACTATGGCTACACCTTC
>17|TRBD2|TRBJ2-1|TRBV4-3|-
CASSPQTSGGPYNEQFF
TGCGCCAGCAGCCCCCAGACTAGCGGGGGGCCCTACAATGAGCAGTTCTTC
>15|-|TRBJ1-6|TRBV28|-
CASSSVGRANSPLHF
TGTGCCAGCAGTTCGGTCGGCAGGGCTAATTCACCCCTCCACTTT
>14|TRBD1|TRBJ1-2|TRBV5-1|once
CASSISGTDTDYTF
TGCGCCAGCAGCATATCCGGGACAGACACAGACTACACCTTC
>15|-|TRBJ1-6|TRBV9|-
CASSVVTDWGSPLHF
TGTGCCAGCAGCGTAGTTACGGACTGGGGTTCACCCCTCCACTTT
>12|-|TRBJ1-2|TRBV6-1|-
CASGREVYGYTF
TGTGCCAGCGGCAGGGAGGTCTATGGCTACACCTTC
>15|-|TRBJ1-3|TRBV7-9|-
CASSLGTGSGNTIYF
TGTGCCAGCAGCTTAGGTACAGGATCTGGAAACACCATATATTTT
>14|TRBD2|TRBJ2-7|TRBV7-2|-
CASSTGLAGYEQYF
TGTGCCAGCAGCACGGGACTAGCGGGCTATGAGCAGTACTTC
>13|TRBD2|TRBJ2-7|TRBV5-6|once
CASSLAAGFEQYF
TGTGCCAGCAGCTTGGCAGCGGGGTTCGAGCAGTACTTC
>14|-|TRBJ1-2|TRBV7-2|-
CASSLNAGKYGYTF
TGTGCCAGCAGCTTAAACGCAGGGAAATATGGCTACACCTTC
>13|-|TRBJ2-7|TRBV30|-
CAWSVWRYDEQYF
TGTGCCTGGAGTGTATGGAGGTATGACGAGCAGTACTTC
>16|TRBD1|TRBJ2-2|TRBV9|-
CASSSRTGGDTGELFF
TGTGCCAGCAGCTCCAGGACAGGGGGCGATACTGGGGAGCTGTTTTTT
>16|TRBD1|TRBJ1-4|TRBV10-3|once
CAISESIRGAAEKLFF
TGTGCCATCAGTGAGTCGATCAGGGGGGCCGCAGAAAAACTGTTTTTT
>13|-|TRBJ2-7|TRBV4-3|-
CASSRGSSYEQYF
TGCGCCAGCAGCCGAGGGAGCTCCTACGAGCAGTACTTC
>13|TRBD1|TRBJ2-7|TRBV19|-
CASSPGTGYEQYF
TGTGCCAGTAGCCCCGGGACAGGCTACGAGCAGTACTTC